The 12 T cell receptor beta chains below come from one sample, sequenced in a study of human T cells and chemical hapten exposure. Using its own MiXCR run on the RACE reads, TCRdb lists one record per CDR3 protein. Of 250,000 or so distinct CDR3 sequences in the sample, approximately 7.5% were seen once. The time point was: pre-sensitization, week 0. Treatment meaning: therapeutic diphenylcyclopropenone sensitization with weekly scalp DPC. The material was whole blood, obtained in connection with sensitization to the hapten diphenylcyclopropenone (DPC). The receptors were sampled from a young man with alopecia areata. Some clones in this sample may be carry-over from other donors' samples.

This clonotype was counted only a few times. The germline gene is not matched at one end of the junction; a read error may be the cause. V and J are TRBV20-1 and TRBJ2-7; TRBD1 agrees at 9 bases. The CDR3 consists of 11 residues. Per the germline V gene, CDR1 is DFQATT and CDR2 is SNEGSKA (reference sequence). The CDR3 region is CSAYRDRETHF. For the CDR3, the DNA is TGCAGTGCGTACCGGGACAGGGAAACTCATTTC.

There are a few counts of this clonotype. The gene calls are TRBV7-2 and TRBJ2-3; either TRBD1 or TRBD2 may supply D (5 bases each). There are 14 residues in the CDR3. In germline, CDR1 is SGHTA, CDR2 FQGNSA. V lost 1 base and J 4 bases, leaving 9 bases between the germline ends. The DNA of the CDR3 is TGTGCCAGCAGCTTAGGGGGGAATTCAGATACGCAGTATTTT. This sequence encodes CASSLGGNSDTQYF.

This clonotype turned up a few times. The J gene is TRBJ2-1, the V gene TRBV12-3 or TRBV12-4; 9 positions match TRBD1. The CDR3 has 16 amino acids. Trimming cost V 0 bases and J 7 bases; bases outside gene matches: 7. Written as DNA, the CDR3 is TGTGCCAGCAGTTTAGCTTTAGGGACAGGGATTAATGAGCAGTTCTTC. Amino acid sequence: CASSLALGTGINEQFF.

This chain uses TRBV28 with TRBJ2-7; 8 bases map to TRBD2. Unmatched junction bases numbered 9, after V lost 6 bases and J lost 2 bases. Germline-derived CDR1 and CDR2 are MDHEN and SYDVKM. The CDR3 consists of 15 residues. The CDR3 region is CASSSGLVVAYEQYF. In nucleotides, the CDR3 is TGTGCCAGCAGCTCGGGACTAGTGGTCGCCTACGAGCAGTACTTC.

V and J are TRBV9 and TRBJ2-1; 8 bases are shared with TRBD1. This CDR3 is 13 amino acids long. Germline lookup yields CDR1 SGDLS and CDR2 YYNGEE. V lost 0 bases to trimming and J lost 11 bases; unmatched junction nucleotides: 4. Written as DNA, the CDR3 is TGTGCCAGCAGCGTAGAACAGGGGGGAAAGCAGTTCTTC. Protein sequence: CASSVEQGGKQFF.

This clonotype was counted a few times. This chain joins TRBV7-3 and TRBJ1-1; no definite D call. Germline values: CDR1 SGHTA, CDR2 FQGTGA. The CDR3 covers 13 residues. The V gene lost 2 bases and the J gene lost 7 bases, with 11 bases spanning the gap. The DNA of the CDR3 is TGTGCCAGCAGCTTATTGCCGGCAGGTGAAGCTTTCTTT. This encodes CASSLLPAGEAFF.

CDR3 bases: TGTGCCAGCAGCTTGGTGGAGGGAGGCCCCTACAATGAGCAGTTCTTC. Its translation is CASSLVEGGPYNEQFF. The rearrangement uses TRBV5-6 and TRBJ2-1, with D tentatively TRBD2 (6 bases). CDR1 is SGHDT, CDR2 YYEEEE, per germline. V lost 0 bases and J 2 bases, leaving 12 bases between the germline ends. This CDR3 contains 16 residues.

This clonotype showed up just a few times. The rearrangement links TRBV7-6 to TRBJ1-4; no clear D gene. The CDR3 has 14 residues. V was pared by 5 bases and J by 12 bases, with 19 bases between. CDR1 SGHVS and CDR2 FNYEAQ come from the germline V gene. The CDR3 region is CASSQSSTVEQLFF. The CDR3 nucleotides are TGTGCCAGCAGCCAGAGCAGTACGGTAGAACAACTGTTTTTT.

The CDR3 bases are TGCAGCGTTACCCCAGGGGGAAGCAATGAGCAGTTCTTC. Translation: CSVTPGGSNEQFF. The V and J genes are TRBV29-1 and TRBJ2-1; 7 bases map to TRBD1. This CDR3 spans 13 amino acids. Trimming took 5 bases from V and 6 from J; bases not matched to a gene: 7. Germline CDR1 SQVTM, CDR2 ANQGSEA.

The V gene is TRBV7-2, the J gene TRBJ1-6; a weak D match, TRBD1 (6 bases). In germline, CDR1 is SGHTA, CDR2 FQGNSA. Trimming took 0 bases from V and 5 from J, leaving 14 bases between them. The length of the CDR3 is 17 residues. The DNA of the CDR3 is TGTGCCAGCAGCTTAGCGGCGGGGGCCCTGGATAATTCACCCCTCCACTTT. This encodes CASSLAAGALDNSPLHF.

Only a few counts were recorded for this clonotype. V usage is TRBV14 and J usage is TRBJ1-2, with 7 bases that match TRBD1. Per germline, CDR1 SGHDN and CDR2 FVKESK. The CDR3 has 17 residues. The V and J ends lost 4 bases and 4 bases, in that order; junction bases with no gene match: 15. DNA for the CDR3: TGTGCCAGCAGCCCCTTTGGGGCCAGGGGGATGATCTATGGCTACACCTTC. It is translated as CASSPFGARGMIYGYTF.

The sample holds a few counts of this clonotype. CDR3 in amino acids: CASSLAGNYEQYV. The CDR3 DNA reads TGTGCCAGCAGTTTAGCGGGCAACTACGAGCAGTACGTC. V is TRBV12-3 or TRBV12-4 and J is TRBJ2-7, with D unresolved. Trimming pared 0 bases from V and 3 bases from J, leaving 6 bases between. This CDR3 region has 13 residues.